The next 16 T cell receptor beta chains were all read from a single sample in a study of Graves' ophthalmopathy and Graves' hyperthyroidism. From RNA, the CDR3 regions of TCR beta chains were amplified and sequenced. HTBI primers were used in a first-round RT-PCR, which preceded a second-round multiplex PCR. MiXCR, run by TCRdb on the multiplex PCR reads, gives a single entry per CDR3 protein. Here the sample spans 650,000 to 800,000 distinct CDR3 sequences, 35% to 45% being singletons. The material sequenced was peripheral blood. All receptors derive from an adult man with Graves' ophthalmopathy.

The chain recombines TRBV29-1 with TRBJ1-1; D not certain. Deletions cut 0 bases from V and 3 bases from J, with 11 bases between. This CDR3 is built from 14 residues. Germline V gives CDR1 SQVTM, CDR2 ANQGSEA. The CDR3: CSVEDGSGYTEAFF. For the CDR3, the DNA is TGCAGCGTTGAAGACGGATCGGGCTACACTGAAGCTTTCTTT.

The chain is built from TRBV25-1 and TRBJ2-7, with D possibly matching TRBD1 (7 bases). Looked up from germline, CDR1 is MGHDK and CDR2 is SYGVNS. The length of the CDR3 is 13 residues. The germline V and J ends were trimmed by 7 bases and 2 bases, with 12 bases remaining between them. CDR3 in DNA: TGTGCCAGCAATAGCAGGGGGGCCTACGAGCAGTACTTC. Its protein product is CASNSRGAYEQYF.

This clonotype was counted at least ten times. The J gene is TRBJ2-2, the V gene TRBV7-9; no definite D call. Per germline, CDR1 SEHNR and CDR2 FQNEAQ (reference sequence). Trimming pared 4 bases from V and 1 base from J, leaving 7 bases between. The CDR3 spans 14 residues. In DNA form, the CDR3 reads TGTGCCAGCAGCTCAGCGCTGAACACCGGGGAGCTGTTTTTT. Translated: CASSSALNTGELFF.

The chain recombines TRBV7-2 with TRBJ2-5; maybe TRBD1 (5 bases). Near its end, the DNA agrees better with TRBJ2-1, so the J call may be wrong. Germline V lookup: CDR1 SGHTA, CDR2 FQGNSA. This CDR3 is 18 amino acids long. This CDR3 is CASSLGLPGFWGLDEQFF. The CDR3 nucleotides read TGTGCCAGCAGCTTAGGTCTCCCAGGGTTTTGGGGCTTGGATGAGCAGTTCTTC.

The chain uses TRBV29-1 and TRBJ2-2; TRBD1 aligns across 7 bases. The CDR3 is 12 residues long. CDR1 is SQVTM, CDR2 ANQGSEA, per germline. The CDR3 protein is CRATGFSGELFF. The CDR3 DNA follows: TGCAGAGCGACAGGGTTTTCAGGGGAGCTGTTTTTT.

The chain carries TRBV25-1 and TRBJ2-7, with 8 bases aligning to TRBD1. The CDR3 is made up of 16 amino acids. The J segment lost 6 bases and the V segment lost 1 base, leaving 11 bases of the junction unmatched. Germline CDR1 and CDR2: MGHDK and SYGVNS. CDR3 nucleotide sequence: TGTGCCAGCAGTGAATTGAACAGGGGGGTAACATCCGAGCAGTACTTC. It translates to CASSELNRGVTSEQYF.

To note about this clonotype: With a much larger clone just one base away, this may be a read error. This sequence joins TRBV7-3 and TRBJ1-5; D may be TRBD1 (6 bases). From germline, CDR1 is SGHTA and CDR2 FQGTGA. This CDR3 comprises 15 residues. The CDR3 bases are TGTGCCGGCAGCCCCCCCGGGACATTGAATCAGCCCCAGCATTTT. Residues: CAGSPPGTLNQPQHF.

This clonotype occurred many times. This chain uses TRBV19 with TRBJ1-2, with 10 positions matching TRBD1. The CDR3 has 15 amino acids. J was trimmed by 1 base and V by 6 bases; bases with no gene match: 5. Per the germline V gene, CDR1 is LNHDA and CDR2 is SQIVND (reference sequence). CDR3 residues: CASRSGDRGNYGYTF. Written as DNA, the CDR3 is TGTGCCAGTAGGTCAGGGGACAGGGGTAACTATGGCTACACCTTC.

The CDR3 loop reads CASSYRGEGGYEQYF. CDR3 nucleotides: TGTGCCAGCAGTTACCGCGGGGAAGGAGGCTACGAGCAGTACTTC. The chain links TRBV6-5 to TRBJ2-7, with D possibly being TRBD2 (6 bases). The V and J ends lost 2 bases and 3 bases respectively, with 14 bases between them. The CDR3 extends over 15 amino acids. Germline CDR1 is MNHEY and CDR2 is SVGAGI.

In this sample, this clonotype turned up many times. The chain is built from TRBV2 and TRBJ1-1; no clear D. Looked up from germline, CDR1 is SNHLY and CDR2 is FYNNEI. The V gene lost 4 bases and the J gene lost 5 bases, with 11 bases spanning the gap. The CDR3 totals 13 residues. The CDR3 reads CASSARSRTEAFF. CDR3 bases: TGTGCCAGCAGTGCCCGGTCCCGGACTGAAGCTTTCTTT.

This clonotype was detected ten times or more. The gene calls are TRBV25-1 and TRBJ1-6; TRBD1 aligns across 11 bases. V was pared by 9 bases and J by 7 bases, with 8 bases of the junction left unmatched. Germline V lookup: CDR1 MGHDK, CDR2 SYGVNS. The CDR3 is 15 amino acids. For the CDR3, the DNA is TGTGCCAGGGGGGACAGGGGGATAAGGAATTCACCCCTCCACTTT. This translates into CARGDRGIRNSPLHF.

The rearrangement links TRBV25-1 to TRBJ2-1, with unresolved D. With 3 bases removed from V and 8 bases from J, the gap between germline ends came to 5 bases. The CDR3 runs to 11 residues. Germline CDR1 reads MGHDK; CDR2 reads SYGVNS. CDR3 DNA: TGTGCCAGCAGTGACGGTGATGAGCAGTTCTTC. This sequence encodes CASSDGDEQFF.

The V and J genes are TRBV2 and TRBJ2-7; 10 nucleotides agree with TRBD1. V lost 6 bases and J lost 4; bases outside the gene matches: 9. Germline V gene lookup returns CDR1 SNHLY and CDR2 FYNNEI. The CDR3 covers 15 residues. This CDR3 is CASSYRDRGGYEQYF. The CDR3, as DNA: TGTGCCAGCAGCTACCGGGACAGGGGTGGTTACGAGCAGTACTTC. Drawing the rest from reference TRBV2 and TRBJ2-7, the complete variable domain is EPEVTQTPSHQVTQMGQEVILRCVPISNHLYFYWYRQILGQKVEFLVSFYNNEISEKSEIFDDQFSVERPDGSNFTLKIRSTKLEDSAMYFCASSYRDRGGYEQYFGPGTRLTVT.

The V gene is TRBV9, the J gene TRBJ1-6; TRBD1 might be the D (5 bases). The CDR3 covers 14 residues. Germline V CDR1 and CDR2: SGDLS, YYNGEE. Between the trimmed V and J ends, which lost 3 bases and 10 bases, there was a span of 14 bases. CDR3 in amino acids: CASSGGPQGSPLHF. In DNA form, the CDR3 reads TGTGCCAGCAGCGGGGGACCCCAGGGATCACCCCTCCACTTT. Complete variable domain (other parts from reference TRBV9 and TRBJ1-6): DSGVTQTPKHLITATGQRVTLRCSPRSGDLSVYWYQQSLDQGLQFLIQYYNGEERAKGNILERFSAQQFPDLHSELNLSSLELGDSALYFCASSGGPQGSPLHFGNGTRLTVT.

The chain links TRBV25-1 to TRBJ2-2; the D call may be TRBD1 or TRBD2 (5 bases each). The CDR3 is made up of 16 amino acids. V lost 4 bases to trimming and J lost 7 bases, with 19 bases between them. Germline CDR1 is MGHDK and CDR2 is SYGVNS. CDR3 DNA sequence: TGTGCCAGCAGTGGGGGGTTGATACGGAGGCGCGGGGAGCTGTTTTTT. Its translation: CASSGGLIRRRGELFF.

Many counts were recorded for this clonotype. The chain carries TRBV4-1 and TRBJ2-5, with D unclear. The length of the CDR3 is 16 residues. The germline CDR1 and CDR2 sequences are MGHRA and YSYEKL. V was pared by 2 bases and J by 2 bases, with 15 bases between. CDR3: CASSQLPPDGQETQYF. The CDR3 nucleotides read TGCGCCAGCAGCCAACTCCCTCCGGACGGGCAAGAGACCCAGTACTTC.